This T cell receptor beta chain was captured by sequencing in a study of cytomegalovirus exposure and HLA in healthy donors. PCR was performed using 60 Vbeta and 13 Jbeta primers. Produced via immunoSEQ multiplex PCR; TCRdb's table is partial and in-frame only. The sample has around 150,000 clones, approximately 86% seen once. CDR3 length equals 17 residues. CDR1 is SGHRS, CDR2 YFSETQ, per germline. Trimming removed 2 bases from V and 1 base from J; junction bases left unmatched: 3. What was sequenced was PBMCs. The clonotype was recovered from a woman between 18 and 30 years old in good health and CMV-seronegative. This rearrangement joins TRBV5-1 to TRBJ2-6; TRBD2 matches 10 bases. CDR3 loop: CASSFFSGGSGANVLTF. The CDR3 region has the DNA TGCGCCAGCAGCTTCTTTAGCGGGGGGTCTGGGGCCAACGTCCTGACTTTC. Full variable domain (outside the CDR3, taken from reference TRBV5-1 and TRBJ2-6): KAGVTQTPRYLIKTRGQQVTLSCSPISGHRSVSWYQQTPGQGLQFLFEYFSETQRNKGNFPGRFSGRQFSNSRSEMNVSTLELGDSALYLCASSFFSGGSGANVLTFGAGSRLTVL.